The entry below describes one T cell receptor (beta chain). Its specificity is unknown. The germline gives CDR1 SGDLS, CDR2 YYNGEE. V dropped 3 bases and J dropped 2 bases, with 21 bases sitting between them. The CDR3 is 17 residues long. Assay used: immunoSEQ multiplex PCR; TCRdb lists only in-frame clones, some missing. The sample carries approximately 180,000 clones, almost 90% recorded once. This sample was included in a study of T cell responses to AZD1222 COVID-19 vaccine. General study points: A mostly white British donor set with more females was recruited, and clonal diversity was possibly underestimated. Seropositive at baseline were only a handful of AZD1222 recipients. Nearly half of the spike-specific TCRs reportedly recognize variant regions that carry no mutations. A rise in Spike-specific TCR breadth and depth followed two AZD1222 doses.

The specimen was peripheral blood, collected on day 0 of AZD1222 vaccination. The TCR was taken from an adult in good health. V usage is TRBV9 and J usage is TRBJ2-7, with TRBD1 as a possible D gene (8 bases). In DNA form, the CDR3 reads TGTGCCAGCAGCGAAGGGGCGGGGGACAGGATTACCTACGAGCAGTACTTC. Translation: CASSEGAGDRITYEQYF.